This T cell receptor (beta chain) was profiled in a study of Tregs in tolerant kidney transplant recipients (dated by TCRdb to about 2019). Turning to the overall study: Before combined kidney and bone marrow transplantation, this study identified donor-specific regulatory T cells using TCRbeta sequencing and then followed those same cells after transplant. TCRbeta repertoire sequencing was used in 3 healthy controls to compare several ways of expanding Tregs specific for an allogeneic donor. Overall results and qualifications from the work: Because the study included only a small number of patients, the results must be confirmed in larger populations and under other immunosuppression protocols. Although technical replication error seemed to be minimal, the question of biological reproducibility was not addressed directly. Expanding Tregs with activated donor B cells appeared to identify the most biologically relevant and donor-specific TCRbeta repertoire.

Unstimulated Tregs (CD4+CD25+CD127-), CD4+ non-Tregs (CD4+CD25-), CD4 and CD8 cells were FACS-sorted from thawed PBMCs. Blood from healthy controls was obtained either from healthy volunteers or as purchased buffy coats. Healthy control blood was processed to PBMCs by Ficoll density gradient and cryopreserved, and patient PBMCs were collected before and after transplant. Points on this clone: Its antigen is still unknown. Base qualities are not recorded, but no much larger clone differs from it by a single base.

CDR1 is given as MNHEY and CDR2 as SVGAGI, both from the germline V gene. The CDR3 spans 15 residues, from the cysteine through the phenylalanine. Just CDR3 DNA is preserved here, 45 bases in frame from base 1. V is cut back by 3 bases and J by 3 bases, with 2 bases in the junction unmatched. Genomic DNA was extracted from sorted cells with the QIAGEN DNeasy Blood and Tissue Kit for TCRbeta CDR3 sequencing. Through immunoSEQ, high-throughput TCRbeta CDR3 sequencing was done commercially, including PCR amplification with internal controls and bias correction. The original methods were these. Unique productive TCRbeta sequences were defined by CDR3 nucleotide sequence when primers matched and otherwise by CDR3 amino acid sequence together with Vbeta and Jbeta genes. As a correction for sorting error, sequences shared between sorted populations at a frequency ratio of 2:1 or less were discarded, and the remaining shared sequences were assigned to the higher population. A sequence was defined as donor-reactive if the sequence was expanded at least 5-fold in CFSE-low cells compared with unstimulated cells and had a frequency of at least 0.01% in CFSE-low cells. Repertoire divergence was quantified by Jensen-Shannon divergence calculated from the top 100 TCRbeta sequences ranked by frequency. When a sample had multiple sequencing runs, each run was corrected for sorting error separately and the runs were then pooled. TCRdb took over this immuneACCESS table, retaining in-frame rearrangements with V and J assigned. Such tables are incomplete; in checked studies, under half of the missing clones stem from an unresolved V gene, and the remainder is unexplained. V and J calls plus clone size are reproduced from that table; the DNA served to infer D and trimming. The sample has approximately 260,000 clones on record, 80% to 85% of them singletons. Under 0.65% of the sample is held by the ten biggest clonotypes.

Sequencing used CD4+ T cells from blood. The receptor was derived from a human donor in good health. The chain employs TRBV6-5 and TRBJ2-2; TRBD1 lines up with 9 middle nucleotides. The nucleotide sequence reads TGTGCCAGCAGTTATGACAGGGGGGACACCGGGGAGCTGTTTTTT. The encoded protein is CASSYDRGDTGELFF.